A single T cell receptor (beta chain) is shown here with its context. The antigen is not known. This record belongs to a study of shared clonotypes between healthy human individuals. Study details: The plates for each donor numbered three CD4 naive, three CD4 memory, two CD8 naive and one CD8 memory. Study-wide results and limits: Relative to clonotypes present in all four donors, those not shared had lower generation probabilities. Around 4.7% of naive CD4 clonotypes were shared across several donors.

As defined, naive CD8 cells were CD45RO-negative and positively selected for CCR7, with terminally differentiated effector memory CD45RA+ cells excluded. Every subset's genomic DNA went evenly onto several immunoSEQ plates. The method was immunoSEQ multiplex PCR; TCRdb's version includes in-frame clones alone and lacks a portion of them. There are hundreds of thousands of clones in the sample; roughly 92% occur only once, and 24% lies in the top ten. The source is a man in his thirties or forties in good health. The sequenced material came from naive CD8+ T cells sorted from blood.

The CDR3 nucleotides read TGTGCCAGCAGTGTGGGACTCGGAGGGAACACCATATATTTT. Its translation is CASSVGLGGNTIYF. V and J are TRBV2 and TRBJ1-3; D is perhaps TRBD1 (5 bases). Germline CDR1 and CDR2: SNHLY and FYNNEI. V gave up 4 bases and J gave up 7 bases, with 14 bases separating them. CDR3 length equals 14 residues.